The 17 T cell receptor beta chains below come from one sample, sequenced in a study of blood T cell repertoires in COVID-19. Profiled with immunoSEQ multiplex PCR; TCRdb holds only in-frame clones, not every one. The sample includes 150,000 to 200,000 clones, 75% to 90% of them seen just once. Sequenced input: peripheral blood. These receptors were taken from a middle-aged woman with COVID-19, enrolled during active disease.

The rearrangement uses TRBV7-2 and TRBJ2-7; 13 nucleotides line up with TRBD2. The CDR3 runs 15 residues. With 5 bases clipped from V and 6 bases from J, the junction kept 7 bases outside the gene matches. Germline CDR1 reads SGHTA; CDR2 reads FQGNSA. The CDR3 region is CASSGGLAGRGEQYF. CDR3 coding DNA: TGTGCCAGCAGCGGGGGACTAGCGGGGAGGGGCGAGCAGTACTTC.

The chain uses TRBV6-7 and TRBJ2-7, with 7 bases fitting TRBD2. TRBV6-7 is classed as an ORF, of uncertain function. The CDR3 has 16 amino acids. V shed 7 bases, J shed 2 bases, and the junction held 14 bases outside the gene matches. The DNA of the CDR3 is TGTGCCAGCACAAAAGCGGGACTTCCGCTCGCCTACGAGCAGTACTTC. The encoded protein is CASTKAGLPLAYEQYF.

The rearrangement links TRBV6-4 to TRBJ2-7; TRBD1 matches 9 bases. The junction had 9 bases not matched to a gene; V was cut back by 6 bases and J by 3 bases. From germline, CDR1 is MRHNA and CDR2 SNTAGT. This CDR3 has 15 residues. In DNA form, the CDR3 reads TGTGCCAGCAGCGCCGGGACAGGGTGGATCTACGAGCAGTACTTC. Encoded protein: CASSAGTGWIYEQYF.

DNA for the CDR3: TGTGCTACAGGGACAGGGAAGAATCAGCCCCAGCATTTT. Residues: CATGTGKNQPQHF. V and J are TRBV12-5 and TRBJ1-5; 9 nucleotides line up with TRBD1. Germline V CDR1 and CDR2: LGHNT, FRNRAP. J was trimmed by 4 bases and V by 10 bases; bases with no gene match: 5. The CDR3 runs 13 residues.

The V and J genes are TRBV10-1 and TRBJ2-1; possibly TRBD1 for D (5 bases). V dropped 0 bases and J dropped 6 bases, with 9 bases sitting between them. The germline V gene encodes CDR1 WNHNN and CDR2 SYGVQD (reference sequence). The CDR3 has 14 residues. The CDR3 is CASSESTGSNEQFF. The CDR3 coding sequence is TGCGCCAGCAGTGAGTCCACAGGAAGCAATGAGCAGTTCTTC.

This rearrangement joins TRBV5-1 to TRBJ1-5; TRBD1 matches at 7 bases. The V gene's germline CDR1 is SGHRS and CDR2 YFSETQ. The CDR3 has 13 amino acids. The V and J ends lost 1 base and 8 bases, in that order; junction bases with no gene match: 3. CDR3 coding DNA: TGCGCCAGCAGCTTGTCCACAGGGGAGCCCCAGCATTTT. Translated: CASSLSTGEPQHF.

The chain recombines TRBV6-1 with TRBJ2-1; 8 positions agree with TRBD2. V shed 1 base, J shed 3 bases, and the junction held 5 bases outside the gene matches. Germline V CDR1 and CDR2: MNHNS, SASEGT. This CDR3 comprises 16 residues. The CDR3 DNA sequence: TGTGCCAGCAGTGAAGAGATAGCGGGACTCTACAATGAGCAGTTCTTC. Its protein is CASSEEIAGLYNEQFF.

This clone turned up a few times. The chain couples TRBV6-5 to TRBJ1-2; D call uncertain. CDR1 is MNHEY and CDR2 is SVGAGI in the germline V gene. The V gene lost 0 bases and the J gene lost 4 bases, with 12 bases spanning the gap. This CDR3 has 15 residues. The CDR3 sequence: CASSYSMTHSYGYTF. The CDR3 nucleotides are TGTGCCAGCAGTTACTCGATGACGCACAGCTATGGCTACACCTTC.

The CDR3 protein is CSVEDSRSTEAFF. In DNA form, the CDR3 reads TGCAGCGTTGAGGACAGTCGAAGCACTGAAGCTTTCTTT. The chain couples TRBV29-1 to TRBJ1-1; TRBD1 might be the D (6 bases). Germline CDR1 is SQVTM and CDR2 is ANQGSEA. This CDR3 spans 13 amino acids. V was shortened by 3 bases and J by 4 bases, with 12 bases between the two germline ends.

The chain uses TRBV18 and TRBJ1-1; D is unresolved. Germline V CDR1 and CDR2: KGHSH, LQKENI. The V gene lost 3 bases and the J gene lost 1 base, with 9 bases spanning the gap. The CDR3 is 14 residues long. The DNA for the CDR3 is TGTGCCAGCTCACCCCAGGTGGAGAACACTGAAGCTTTCTTT. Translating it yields CASSPQVENTEAFF.

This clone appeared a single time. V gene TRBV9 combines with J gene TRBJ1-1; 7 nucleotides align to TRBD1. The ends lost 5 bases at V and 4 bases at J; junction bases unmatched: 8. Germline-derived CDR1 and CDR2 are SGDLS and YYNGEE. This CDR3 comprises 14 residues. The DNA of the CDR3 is TGTGCCAGCAGTTATAGACAGGGCGGCACTGAAGCTTTCTTT. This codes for CASSYRQGGTEAFF.

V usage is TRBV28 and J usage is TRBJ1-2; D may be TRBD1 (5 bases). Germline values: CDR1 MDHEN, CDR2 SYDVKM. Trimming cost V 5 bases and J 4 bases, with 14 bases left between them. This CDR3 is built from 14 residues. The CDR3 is CASSLLNRSYGYTF. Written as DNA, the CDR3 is TGTGCCAGCAGTCTCTTAAACAGGAGCTATGGCTACACCTTC.

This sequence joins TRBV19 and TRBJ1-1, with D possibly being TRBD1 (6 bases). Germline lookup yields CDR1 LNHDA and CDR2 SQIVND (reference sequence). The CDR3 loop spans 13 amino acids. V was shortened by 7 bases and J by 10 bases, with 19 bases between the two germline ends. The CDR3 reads CASKVPPQGGAFF. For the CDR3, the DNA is TGTGCCAGTAAGGTCCCCCCACAGGGTGGAGCTTTCTTT.

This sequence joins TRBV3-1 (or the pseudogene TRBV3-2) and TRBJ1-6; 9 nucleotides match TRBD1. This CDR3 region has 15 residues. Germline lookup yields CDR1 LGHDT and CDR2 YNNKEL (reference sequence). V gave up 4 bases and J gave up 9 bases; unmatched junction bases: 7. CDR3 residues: CASSRGGTGSSPLHF. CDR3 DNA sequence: TGTGCCAGCAGCCGAGGCGGGACAGGGTCTTCACCCCTCCACTTT.

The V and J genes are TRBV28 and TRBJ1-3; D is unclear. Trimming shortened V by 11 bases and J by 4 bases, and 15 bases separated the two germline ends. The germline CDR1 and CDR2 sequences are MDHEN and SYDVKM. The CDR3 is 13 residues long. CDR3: CAVIPGTGNTIYF. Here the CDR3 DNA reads TGTGCCGTCATACCAGGAACCGGAAACACCATATATTTT. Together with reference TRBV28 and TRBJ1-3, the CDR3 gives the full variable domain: DVKVTQSSRYLVKRTGEKVFLECVQDMDHENMFWYRQDPGLGLRLIYFSYDVKMKEKGDIPEGYSVSREKKERFSLILESASTNQTSMYLCAVIPGTGNTIYFGEGSWLTVV.

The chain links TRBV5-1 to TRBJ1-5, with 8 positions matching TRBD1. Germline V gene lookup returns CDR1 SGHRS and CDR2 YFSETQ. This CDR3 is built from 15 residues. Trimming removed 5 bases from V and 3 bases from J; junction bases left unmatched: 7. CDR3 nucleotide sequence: TGCGCCAGCAGAGTGGACAGGGACACCAATCAGCCCCAGCATTTT. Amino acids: CASRVDRDTNQPQHF.

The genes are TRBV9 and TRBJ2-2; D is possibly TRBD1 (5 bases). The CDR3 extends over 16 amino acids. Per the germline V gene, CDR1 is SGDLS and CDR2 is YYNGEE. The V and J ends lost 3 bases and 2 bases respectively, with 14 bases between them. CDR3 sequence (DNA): TGTGCCAGCAGCGCGGAAGGGGCGTCTAACACCGGGGAGCTGTTTTTT. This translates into CASSAEGASNTGELFF.